This entry features one T cell receptor beta chain sequence. At one end the junction does not follow the germline gene, possibly because of a read error. This entry is derived from a study of blood T cells in healthy people across ages. With a J-beta primer mix and a sample-barcoded 5' primer, a second PCR ran roughly 6 to 11 cycles. TCRdb re-called the 5' RACE reads with MiXCR, one entry per CDR3 protein. The sample records 650,000 to 1,000,000 distinct CDR3 sequences, 36% being singletons. Sequencing was performed on blood. The sequence came from a man aged 18-30 years in good health.

The CDR3 region is CASSQTRDKNDNGCTF. DNA for the CDR3: TGTGCCAGCAGCCAAACCCGGGACAAAAACGATAATGGCTGCACCTTC. V usage is TRBV4-2 and J usage is TRBJ1-2, with D maybe TRBD1 (6 bases). Germline assignment: CDR1 LGHNA and CDR2 YNFKEQ. The CDR3 is 16 residues long.